The 20 T cell receptor beta chains listed next were all sequenced from one sample in a study of breast tumors, draining lymph nodes, adjacent tissues. The lymph nodes were axillary draining lymph nodes from breast cancer patients. TCRdb ran MiXCR on the multiplex PCR reads and lists one entry per CDR3 protein. The data contain roughly 120,000 distinct CDR3 sequences, just under 20% of them singletons. Specimen: axillary lymph node tissue. The origin of the receptors is a female donor with breast cancer. Some clones in this sample may be carry-over from other donors' samples.

This clonotype showed up many times. CDR3 amino acids: CASSESGYRGNSPLHF. CDR3 nucleotides: TGTGCCAGCAGTGAAAGTGGGTACAGAGGGAATTCACCCCTCCACTTT. This chain connects TRBV2 to TRBJ1-6; D not resolved. The CDR3 is made up of 16 amino acids. Germline CDR1 reads SNHLY; CDR2 reads FYNNEI. Trimming pared 2 bases from V and 7 bases from J, leaving 15 bases between.

This clonotype was seen at least ten times. V is TRBV2 and J is TRBJ1-3, with a tentative D call TRBD1 (6 bases). Germline CDR1 reads SNHLY; CDR2 reads FYNNEI. This CDR3 spans 16 amino acids. V was pared by 6 bases and J by 3 bases, with 18 bases between. The CDR3 region is CASRGTAGAGGNTIYF. The CDR3 DNA reads as TGTGCCAGCAGGGGAACGGCGGGGGCAGGTGGAAACACCATATATTTT.

This clonotype has at least ten counts. This chain connects TRBV7-9 to TRBJ2-4; D may be TRBD2 (5 bases). Trimming cost V 3 bases and J 2 bases, with 11 bases left between them. CDR3 length: 15 residues. Germline V gene sequence: CDR1 SEHNR, CDR2 FQNEAQ (reference sequence). This CDR3 reads CASSFHEGSKNIQYF. The CDR3 DNA reads TGTGCCAGCAGCTTTCACGAGGGATCCAAAAACATTCAGTACTTC.

Points on this clonotype: This sequence may be a read error, since a much larger clone differs from it by one base. In nucleotides, the CDR3 is TGTAGGATAGCGGGGGTTGGAGAGACCCGGTACTTC. It codes for CRIAGVGETRYF. This rearrangement joins TRBV20-1 to TRBJ2-5, with 9 bases lining up with TRBD2. This CDR3 spans 12 amino acids. Germline V gene sequence: CDR1 DFQATT, CDR2 SNEGSKA (reference sequence).

Ten or more counts support this clonotype. The gene calls are TRBV15 and TRBJ2-2; D is unclear. The ends were cut back, 3 bases at V and 1 base at J, with 12 bases in the middle. The germline gives CDR1 LNHNV, CDR2 YYDKDF (reference sequence). The CDR3 sequence is 16 residues long. The CDR3 DNA reads TGTGCCACCAGCAGTACGGCCCGCGAGAACACCGGGGAGCTGTTTTTT. As protein: CATSSTARENTGELFF.

Of note for this clonotype: A much larger clone sits a single nucleotide away, making a read error possible. The CDR3 carries no conserved terminal phenylalanine or tryptophan, so it likely arises from a read error. V and J are TRBV5-1 and TRBJ2-3; no definite D call. This CDR3 is built from 15 residues. Germline V CDR1 and CDR2: SGHRS, YFSETQ. CDR3 in amino acids: CASSARSLSTDTQYL. For the CDR3, the DNA is TGTGCCAGCAGCGCCAGATCACTTAGCACAGATACGCAGTATCTT.

This clonotype was seen repeatedly, ten times or more. V is TRBV7-2 and J is TRBJ1-4; D possibly corresponds to TRBD1 (5 bases). This CDR3 has 14 residues. Trimming pared 1 base from V and 7 bases from J, leaving 10 bases between. Germline V gives CDR1 SGHTA, CDR2 FQGNSA. The CDR3 protein is CASSLDGTREKLFF. For the CDR3, the DNA is TGTGCCAGCAGCTTAGACGGGACGCGTGAAAAACTGTTTTTT.

This clonotype was detected ten times or more. The chain links TRBV10-3 to TRBJ2-1; D may be TRBD1 (5 bases). Trimming removed 6 bases at V and 1 base at J, with 19 bases between. Germline V CDR1 and CDR2: ENHRY, SYGVKD. This CDR3 contains 17 residues. DNA of the CDR3: TGTGCCATCAGGGGTATCCAGGGAATCGGGTCCTACAATGAGCAGTTCTTC. Translating it yields CAIRGIQGIGSYNEQFF.

Worth noting for this clonotype: One base away lies a much larger clone, so this may be a sequencing read error. This chain joins TRBV25-1 and TRBJ2-2; tentative D call: TRBD1 (6 bases). Trimming pared 6 bases from V and 3 bases from J, leaving 17 bases between. The CDR3 is 16 residues long. CDR1 and CDR2 (germline): MGHDK, SYGVNS. The CDR3 loop is CASREGGRGDTGELFF. The CDR3 DNA follows: TGTGCCAGCAGGGAAGGGGGACGGGGAGACACCGGGGAGCTGTTTTTT.

This clonotype was observed at least ten times. V gene TRBV20-1 combines with J gene TRBJ2-1, with 7 bases identical to TRBD1. The CDR3 length is 15 residues. The V and J ends lost 3 bases and 3 bases, in that order; junction bases with no gene match: 8. CDR1 and CDR2 (germline): DFQATT, SNEGSKA (reference sequence). CDR3 region: CSASGPDRVYNEQFF. CDR3 nucleotide sequence: TGCAGTGCTAGTGGCCCCGACAGGGTCTACAATGAGCAGTTCTTC.

This clonotype appeared many times. This chain joins TRBV5-1 and TRBJ2-5; perhaps TRBD1 as D (6 bases). V lost 5 bases and J 2 bases, leaving 10 bases between the germline ends. Germline V CDR1 and CDR2: SGHRS, YFSETQ. The CDR3 is 13 amino acids. The CDR3 region has the DNA TGCGCCAGCAGGGGGACACAGCAAGAGACCCAGTACTTC. It codes for CASRGTQQETQYF.

This clonotype was seen at least ten times. The rearrangement links TRBV20-1 to TRBJ2-7; D gene unclear. Germline lookup yields CDR1 DFQATT and CDR2 SNEGSKA (reference sequence). This CDR3 has 11 amino acids. V was clipped by 7 bases and J by 1 base, with 8 bases between them. The CDR3 reads CSVPASYEQYF. The CDR3 coding sequence is TGCAGTGTCCCAGCTTCCTACGAGCAGTACTTC.

At least ten counts were recorded for this clonotype. V and J are TRBV10-3 and TRBJ1-4; no definite D call. Trimming cost V 6 bases and J 3 bases, with 5 bases left between them. Germline CDR1 and CDR2: ENHRY and SYGVKD. This CDR3 contains 12 residues. This CDR3 reads CAIRGSNEKLFF. DNA of the CDR3: TGTGCCATCAGGGGTTCTAATGAAAAACTGTTTTTT.

This chain links TRBV14 with TRBJ2-6, with D possibly TRBD2 on 6 matching bases. This CDR3 region has 17 residues. The germline CDR1 and CDR2 sequences are SGHDN and FVKESK. Deletions cut 3 bases from V and 1 base from J, with 13 bases between. The CDR3 here is CASSHGGGVSGANVLTF. The CDR3 DNA sequence: TGTGCCAGCAGCCATGGGGGAGGCGTATCTGGGGCCAACGTCCTGACTTTC.

This clonotype was seen repeatedly, ten times or more. The J gene is TRBJ2-1, the V gene TRBV20-1; the D gene is possibly TRBD1 (5 bases). The CDR3 runs to 13 residues. V was pared by 1 base and J by 8 bases, with 12 bases between. Germline V gene data show CDR1 as DFQATT and CDR2 as SNEGSKA (reference sequence). The CDR3 loop is CSARGPGLDEQFF. The CDR3 DNA follows: TGCAGTGCTAGAGGCCCAGGGTTGGATGAGCAGTTCTTC.

On this clonotype: An end of the junction does not agree with germline; a read error may underlie this. The J gene is TRBJ2-1, the V gene TRBV5-4; D unclear. The CDR3 spans 11 residues. Germline V lookup: CDR1 SGHNT, CDR2 YYREEE (reference sequence). The chain's CDR3 is CASSSDNEQFF. The CDR3 bases are TGTGCCAGCAGCTCCGACAATGAGCAGTTCTTC.

This clonotype was picked up many times. The chain uses TRBV12-3 or TRBV12-4 and TRBJ2-5; D not certain. This CDR3 has 13 amino acids. With 3 bases removed from V and 1 base from J, the gap between germline ends came to 6 bases. The CDR3 nucleotides are TGTGCCAGCAGTTTCGACACCCAAGAGACCCAGTACTTC. It translates to CASSFDTQETQYF.

This clonotype showed up many times. The rearrangement uses TRBV12-5 and TRBJ1-2; possible D gene TRBD1, 5 bases. The V end was cut by 1 base, the J end by 0 bases, with 12 bases between. The CDR3 consists of 16 residues. Germline CDR1 reads LGHNT; CDR2 reads FRNRAP. The CDR3, as DNA: TGTGCTAGTGGTTTGGCCACCGGGACCGCTAACTATGGCTACACCTTC. Its protein is CASGLATGTANYGYTF.

This clonotype was observed many times. The CDR3 DNA sequence: TGTGCCAGCAGCTACCTAGCGGGAGCCGCAGATACGCAGTATTTT. Its protein is CASSYLAGAADTQYF. The chain carries TRBV7-9 and TRBJ2-3; 10 positions match TRBD2. The CDR3 is made up of 15 amino acids. Trimming took 4 bases from V and 4 from J; bases not matched to a gene: 5. CDR1 SEHNR and CDR2 FQNEAQ come from the germline V gene (reference sequence).

Note on this clonotype: A read error may be the cause here, since a much bigger clone is one base away. The chain joins TRBV27 to TRBJ2-7, with TRBD2 matching over 7 bases. CDR3 length equals 12 residues. Germline CDR1 MNHEY, CDR2 SMNVEV (reference sequence). V dropped 6 bases and J dropped 6; count of bases not matched to a gene: 5. CDR3 sequence reads: CASRRGGGEQYF. The CDR3, as DNA: TGTGCCAGCAGACGCGGCGGGGGCGAGCAGTACTTC.